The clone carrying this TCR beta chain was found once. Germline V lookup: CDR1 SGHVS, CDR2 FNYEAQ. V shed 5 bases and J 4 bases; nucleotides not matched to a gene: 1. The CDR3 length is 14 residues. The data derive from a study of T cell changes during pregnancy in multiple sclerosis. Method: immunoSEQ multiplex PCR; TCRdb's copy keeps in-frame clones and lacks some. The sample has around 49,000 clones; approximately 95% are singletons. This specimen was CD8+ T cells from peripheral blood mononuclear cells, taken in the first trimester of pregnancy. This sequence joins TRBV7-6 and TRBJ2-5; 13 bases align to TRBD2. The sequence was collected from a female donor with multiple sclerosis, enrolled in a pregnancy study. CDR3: CASSRTSGRETQYF. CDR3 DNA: TGTGCCAGCAGCAGGACTAGCGGGAGAGAGACCCAGTACTTC.